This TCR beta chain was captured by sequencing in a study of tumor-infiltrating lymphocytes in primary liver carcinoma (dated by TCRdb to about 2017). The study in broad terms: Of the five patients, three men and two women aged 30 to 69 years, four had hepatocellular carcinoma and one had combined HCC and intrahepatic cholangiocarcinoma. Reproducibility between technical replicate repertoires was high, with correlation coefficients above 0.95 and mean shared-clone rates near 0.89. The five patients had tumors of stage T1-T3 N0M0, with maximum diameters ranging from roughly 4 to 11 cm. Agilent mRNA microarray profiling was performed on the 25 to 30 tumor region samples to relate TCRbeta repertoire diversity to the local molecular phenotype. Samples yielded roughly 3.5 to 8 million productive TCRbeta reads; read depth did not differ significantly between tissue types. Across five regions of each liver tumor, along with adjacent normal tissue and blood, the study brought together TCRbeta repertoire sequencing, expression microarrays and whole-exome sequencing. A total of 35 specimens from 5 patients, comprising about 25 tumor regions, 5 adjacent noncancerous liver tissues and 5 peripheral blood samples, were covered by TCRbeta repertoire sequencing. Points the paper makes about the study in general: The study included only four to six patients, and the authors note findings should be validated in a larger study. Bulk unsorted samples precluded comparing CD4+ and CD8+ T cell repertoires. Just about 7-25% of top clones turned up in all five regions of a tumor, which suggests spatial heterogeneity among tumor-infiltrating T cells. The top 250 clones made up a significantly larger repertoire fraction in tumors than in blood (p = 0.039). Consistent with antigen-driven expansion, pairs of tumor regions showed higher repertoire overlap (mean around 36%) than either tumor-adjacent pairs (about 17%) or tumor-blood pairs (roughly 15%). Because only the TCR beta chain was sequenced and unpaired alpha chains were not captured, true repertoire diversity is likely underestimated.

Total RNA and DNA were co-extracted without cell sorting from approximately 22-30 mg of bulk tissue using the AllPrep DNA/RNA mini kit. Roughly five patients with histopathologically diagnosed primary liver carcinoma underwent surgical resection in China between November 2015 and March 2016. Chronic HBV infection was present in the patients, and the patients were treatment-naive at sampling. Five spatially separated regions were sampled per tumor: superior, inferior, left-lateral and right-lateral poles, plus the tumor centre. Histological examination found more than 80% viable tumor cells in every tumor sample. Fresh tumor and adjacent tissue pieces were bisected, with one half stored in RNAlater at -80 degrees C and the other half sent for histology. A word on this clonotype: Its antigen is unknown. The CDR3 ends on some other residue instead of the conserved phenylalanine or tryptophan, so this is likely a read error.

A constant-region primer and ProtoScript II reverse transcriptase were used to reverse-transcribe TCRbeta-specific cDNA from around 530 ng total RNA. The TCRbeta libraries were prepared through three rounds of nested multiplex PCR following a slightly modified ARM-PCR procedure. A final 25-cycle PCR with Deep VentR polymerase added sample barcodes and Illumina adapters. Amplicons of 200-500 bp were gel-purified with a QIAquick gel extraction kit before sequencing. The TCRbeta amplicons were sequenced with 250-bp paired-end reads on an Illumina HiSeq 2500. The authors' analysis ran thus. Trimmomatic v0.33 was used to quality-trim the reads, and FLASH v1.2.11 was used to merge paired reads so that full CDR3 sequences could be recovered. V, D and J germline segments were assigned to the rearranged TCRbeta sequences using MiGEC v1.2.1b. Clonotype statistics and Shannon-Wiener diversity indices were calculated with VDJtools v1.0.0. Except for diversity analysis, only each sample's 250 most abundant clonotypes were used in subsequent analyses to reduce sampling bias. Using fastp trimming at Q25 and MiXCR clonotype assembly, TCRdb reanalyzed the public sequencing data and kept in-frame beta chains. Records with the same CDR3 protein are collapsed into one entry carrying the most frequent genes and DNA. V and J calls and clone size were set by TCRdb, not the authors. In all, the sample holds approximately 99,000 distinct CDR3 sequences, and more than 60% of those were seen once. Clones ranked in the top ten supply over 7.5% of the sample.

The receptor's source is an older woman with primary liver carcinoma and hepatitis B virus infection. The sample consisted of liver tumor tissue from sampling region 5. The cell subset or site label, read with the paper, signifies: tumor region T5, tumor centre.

In nucleotide form, the sequence is TGTGCCAGGAGCTCGGCCCAAAATTCACCCCTCCACTCT. This is translated as CARSSAQNSPLHS. The rearrangement joined TRBV6-6 to TRBJ1-6; confidence is insufficient to name the D gene. From its first to its last residue, the CDR3 has 13 amino acids. Just CDR3 DNA is preserved here, 39 bases in frame from base 1. The germline V gene (reference sequence) provides CDR1 MNHNY and CDR2 SVGAGI. Trimming costs V 9 bases and J 7 bases, and their ends lie 13 bases apart.